These 23 T cell receptor beta chains originate from one sample sequenced in a study of CD8+CD57+ T cells in acquired aplastic anemia. Profiles of TCR beta VDJ and CDR3 were generated from a genomic DNA template. MiXCR, applied by TCRdb to the reads, yields one record per CDR3 protein. This table holds approximately 170,000 distinct CDR3 sequences, 55% to 70% found once. What was sequenced was sorted CD4+, CD8+, or CD8+CD57+ T cells (not recorded which) from PBMCs. The source is a human donor in good health.

V and J are TRBV10-3 and TRBJ2-7; a possible D gene is TRBD2 (6 bases). CDR1 and CDR2 from the germline V gene are ENHRY and SYGVKD. Trimming shortened V by 0 bases and J by 5 bases, and 14 bases separated the two germline ends. The CDR3 is 15 residues long. The CDR3: CAISESGGAGNEQYF. The CDR3 bases are TGTGCCATCAGTGAGTCGGGAGGCGCTGGGAACGAGCAGTACTTC.

This clonotype was seen ten or more times. The junction departs from germline at one end; a sequencing error may be responsible. The chain links TRBV5-1 to TRBJ1-1, with D perhaps TRBD1 (6 bases). This CDR3 is 15 amino acids long. Germline assignment: CDR1 SGHRS and CDR2 YFSETQ. The CDR3 sequence is CASRLGASMNTEAFF. Here the CDR3 DNA reads TGCGCCAGCAGGTTGGGGGCCAGCATGAACACTGAAGCTTTCTTT.

This chain links TRBV7-2 with TRBJ2-7, with D perhaps assigned TRBD1 or TRBD2 (5 bases each). From germline, CDR1 is SGHTA and CDR2 FQGNSA. V was trimmed by 1 base and J by 3 bases, leaving 19 bases between them. CDR3 length: 17 amino acids. CDR3 DNA sequence: TGTGCCAGCAGCTTAGTAGGGCAGGGACGGCGGAGCTACGAGCAGTACTTC. It specifies CASSLVGQGRRSYEQYF. The full variable domain, its missing parts supplied by reference TRBV7-2 and TRBJ2-7, is GAGVSQSPSNKVTEKGKDVELRCDPISGHTALYWYRQSLGQGLEFLIYFQGNSAPDKSGLPSDRFSAERTGGSVSTLTIQRTQQEDSAVYLCASSLVGQGRRSYEQYFGPGTRLTVT.

The V call is TRBV7-3, the J call TRBJ2-5; maybe TRBD1 (5 bases). Deletions cut 2 bases from V and 2 bases from J, with 9 bases between. This CDR3 is 14 amino acids long. The germline V gene has CDR1 SGHTA and CDR2 FQGTGA. CDR3 sequence reads: CASSLAGIQETQYF. The DNA of the CDR3 is TGTGCCAGCAGCTTAGCAGGGATACAAGAGACCCAGTACTTC.

This clonotype has a single count. The chain couples TRBV5-1 to TRBJ2-2; TRBD1 is a possible D gene (6 bases). Per germline, CDR1 SGHRS and CDR2 YFSETQ. V was pared by 7 bases and J by 5 bases, with 18 bases between. This CDR3 comprises 15 residues. The chain's CDR3 is CASQVWKQGTGELFF. CDR3 DNA sequence: TGCGCCAGCCAGGTGTGGAAACAGGGAACCGGGGAGCTGTTTTTT. Drawing the rest from reference TRBV5-1 and TRBJ2-2, the complete variable domain is KAGVTQTPRYLIKTRGQQVTLSCSPISGHRSVSWYQQTPGQGLQFLFEYFSETQRNKGNFPGRFSGRQFSNSRSEMNVSTLELGDSALYLCASQVWKQGTGELFFGEGSRLTVL.

In DNA, the CDR3 is TGCGCCAGCAGCTTGAGTAGACAGACCGGGGAGCTGTTTTTT. Protein: CASSLSRQTGELFF. The genes are TRBV5-1 and TRBJ2-2, with D possibly matching TRBD1 (5 bases). Trimming stripped 1 base from V and 5 bases from J, with 9 bases between. This CDR3 is 14 amino acids long. The germline V gene has CDR1 SGHRS and CDR2 YFSETQ. The full variable domain, completed using reference TRBV5-1 and TRBJ2-2, is KAGVTQTPRYLIKTRGQQVTLSCSPISGHRSVSWYQQTPGQGLQFLFEYFSETQRNKGNFPGRFSGRQFSNSRSEMNVSTLELGDSALYLCASSLSRQTGELFFGEGSRLTVL.

This chain uses TRBV29-1 with TRBJ1-1; no reliable D call. V was trimmed by 7 bases and J by 3 bases, leaving 15 bases between them. Per the germline V gene, CDR1 is SQVTM and CDR2 is ANQGSEA. The CDR3 loop spans 13 amino acids. CDR3 loop: CSASRTGDTEAFF. In DNA, the CDR3 is TGCAGCGCCTCTCGGACCGGCGACACTGAAGCTTTCTTT.

The genes are TRBV5-1 and TRBJ2-7; D might be TRBD1 (7 bases). V was clipped by 4 bases and J by 3 bases, with 29 bases between them. The germline gives CDR1 SGHRS, CDR2 YFSETQ. CDR3 length: 19 residues. As DNA, the CDR3 is TGCGCCAGCAGCGCGCCCCCTAGCGACAGGGCGGCCGGGTACTACGAGCAGTACTTC. This sequence encodes CASSAPPSDRAAGYYEQYF.

V gene TRBV25-1 combines with J gene TRBJ1-3; 9 bases align to TRBD1. In germline, CDR1 is MGHDK, CDR2 SYGVNS. This CDR3 spans 16 amino acids. With V trimmed by 6 bases and J by 4 bases, 10 bases remained unmatched. CDR3 region: CASRPGQGMGGNTIYF. The CDR3 region has the DNA TGTGCCAGCAGACCGGGACAGGGAATGGGCGGAAACACCATATATTTT.

This chain connects TRBV7-3 to TRBJ2-2, with a tentative D call TRBD2 (5 bases). Trimming shortened V by 0 bases and J by 1 base, and 15 bases separated the two germline ends. Germline V gives CDR1 SGHTA, CDR2 FQGTGA. The CDR3 totals 18 residues. CDR3 region: CASSLTVNGLLNTGELFF. As DNA, the CDR3 is TGTGCCAGCAGCTTAACGGTCAACGGACTCCTGAACACCGGGGAGCTGTTTTTT.

J is TRBJ2-5 and V is TRBV15; 10 nucleotides agree with TRBD2. The CDR3 sequence is 14 residues long. V lost 5 bases and J lost 5; bases outside the gene matches: 5. The germline CDR1 and CDR2 sequences are LNHNV and YYDKDF (reference sequence). DNA of the CDR3: TGTGCCACCAGCGAGCGGGGGGGCTCGGAGACCCAGTACTTC. Its translation: CATSERGGSETQYF.

This clonotype was detected ten times or more. J is TRBJ2-7 and V is TRBV20-1; a possible D gene is TRBD1 (5 bases). The CDR3 consists of 13 residues. V was cut by 6 bases and J by 3 bases, with 15 bases left in between. Germline CDR1 and CDR2: DFQATT and SNEGSKA (reference sequence). CDR3 nucleotide sequence: TGCAGTGCAGAAGACGACAGATACTACGAGCAGTACTTC. Translating gives CSAEDDRYYEQYF.

V is TRBV30 and J is TRBJ1-1; 8 nucleotides match TRBD1. The CDR3 is 15 residues long. Germline V gene data show CDR1 as GTSNPN and CDR2 as SVGIG (reference sequence). Trimming cost V 3 bases and J 7 bases; bases outside gene matches: 13. CDR3 residues: CAWRSPGQEVIEAFF. Here the CDR3 DNA reads TGTGCCTGGAGATCCCCGGGACAGGAAGTAATTGAAGCTTTCTTT.

The gene calls are TRBV10-3 and TRBJ2-1, with D uncertain. This CDR3 is 14 amino acids long. Germline V gives CDR1 ENHRY, CDR2 SYGVKD. V was shortened by 6 bases and J by 0 bases, with 9 bases between the two germline ends. The CDR3 loop is CAIRNRGSYNEQFF. CDR3 in DNA: TGTGCCATCAGGAATCGTGGCTCCTACAATGAGCAGTTCTTC.

Concerning this clonotype itself: A much larger clonotype is one base distant, so this may be a read error. The CDR3 sequence is CAGSEGVVAGPYNEQFF. The DNA of the CDR3 is TGTGCCGGCAGTGAAGGTGTGGTAGCGGGGCCCTACAATGAGCAGTTCTTC. V gene TRBV2 combines with J gene TRBJ2-1; 8 bases align to TRBD2. Germline-derived CDR1 and CDR2 are SNHLY and FYNNEI. The CDR3 contains 17 residues.

This clonotype was observed a few times. DNA of the CDR3: TGTGCCAGCAGCTTAGCTCTCGGGCTAGCGGGAGGGCGCGAGCAGTACTTC. It codes for CASSLALGLAGGREQYF. V is TRBV7-8 and J is TRBJ2-7; 12 bases match TRBD2. CDR1 is SGHVS and CDR2 is FQNEAQ in the germline V gene. The CDR3 loop spans 17 amino acids. The ends lost 0 bases at V and 6 bases at J; junction bases unmatched: 9. Together with reference TRBV7-8 and TRBJ2-7, the CDR3 gives the full variable domain: GAGVSQSPRYKVAKRGQDVALRCDPISGHVSLFWYQQALGQGPEFLTYFQNEAQLDKSGLPSDRFFAERPEGSVSTLKIQRTQQEDSAVYLCASSLALGLAGGREQYFGPGTRLTVT.

The chain couples TRBV7-3 to TRBJ1-4; D call uncertain. The V gene lost 5 bases and the J gene lost 2 bases, with 6 bases spanning the gap. This CDR3 region has 13 residues. Per the germline V gene, CDR1 is SGHTA and CDR2 is FQGTGA. CDR3 nucleotide sequence: TGTGCCAGCAGCGGGCCTACTAATGAAAAACTGTTTTTT. It is translated as CASSGPTNEKLFF.

The CDR3 DNA sequence: TGTGCCATCGGCGGACTAGCGGGAGGCGAGCAGTACTTC. It translates to CAIGGLAGGEQYF. The chain has TRBV10-3 and TRBJ2-7; TRBD2 matches at 14 bases. The CDR3 contains 13 residues. The germline CDR1 and CDR2 sequences are ENHRY and SYGVKD. With 8 bases clipped from V and 6 bases from J, the junction kept 3 bases outside the gene matches.

The CDR3 loop reads CASSLSYGYAYEQYF. The CDR3 DNA follows: TGTGCCAGCAGTTTAAGTTATGGATACGCCTACGAGCAGTACTTC. The chain has TRBV7-9 and TRBJ2-7; D remains unclear. The V end lost 6 bases, the J end lost 2 bases, and 17 bases lay between the germline ends. The CDR3 has 15 residues. Germline V gene data show CDR1 as SEHNR and CDR2 as FQNEAQ (reference sequence).

The J gene is TRBJ2-5, the V gene TRBV4-1; D unclear. Between the trimmed V and J ends, which lost 1 base and 4 bases, there was a span of 4 bases. CDR1 MGHRA and CDR2 YSYEKL come from the germline V gene. This CDR3 comprises 12 residues. The CDR3 reads CASSQAGETQYF. CDR3 DNA: TGCGCCAGCAGCCAAGCGGGAGAGACCCAGTACTTC.

The chain joins TRBV7-9 to TRBJ2-3, with D unclear. V was shortened by 5 bases and J by 8 bases, with 20 bases between the two germline ends. CDR1 and CDR2 (germline): SEHNR, FQNEAQ (reference sequence). There are 15 residues in the CDR3. CDR3 residues: CASSPRSDAVGTQYF. DNA of the CDR3: TGTGCCAGCAGCCCACGGTCTGACGCGGTCGGTACGCAGTATTTT.

This clonotype was seen at least ten times. The chain employs TRBV7-9 and TRBJ2-3; D is unclear. Per germline, CDR1 SEHNR and CDR2 FQNEAQ (reference sequence). The V and J ends lost 5 bases and 6 bases respectively, with 18 bases between them. This CDR3 region has 15 residues. CDR3 residues: CASSPGVRVIDTQYF. The CDR3 coding sequence is TGTGCCAGCAGCCCAGGTGTTAGGGTAATTGATACGCAGTATTTT. Using reference TRBV7-9 and TRBJ2-3 for the parts outside the CDR3, the full variable domain is DTGVSQNPRHKITKRGQNVTFRCDPISEHNRLYWYRQTLGQGPEFLTYFQNEAQLEKSRLLSDRFSAERPKGSFSTLEIQRTEQGDSAMYLCASSPGVRVIDTQYFGPGTRLTVL.

This clonotype was picked up many times. The rearrangement uses TRBV6-4 and TRBJ2-3; 9 bases align to TRBD1. CDR3 length: 14 amino acids. V shed 4 bases and J 1 base; nucleotides not matched to a gene: 0. The germline gives CDR1 MRHNA, CDR2 SNTAGT. Here the CDR3 DNA reads TGTGCCAGCAGTGGGACAGGGGGCACAGATACGCAGTATTTT. Residues: CASSGTGGTDTQYF.